This TCR beta chain appears in the sequencing data of a study of T cells after yellow fever vaccination. Universal primer sites and UMIs were introduced during 5'RACE template-switching synthesis of TCR cDNA. TCRdb fed the 5' RACE reads into MiXCR, producing one record per CDR3 protein. The table lists over 150,000 distinct CDR3 sequences, about 6% of them singletons. This clonotype appeared many times. No antigen is known for it. Study findings and constraints: Post-booster repertoires again held most primary-vaccination clones (approximately 96% CD4, over 80% CD8). Repertoires obtained by FACS sorting could include abundant clonotypes that entered as contaminants from the bulk population. Clonotype sharing between CD4 and CD8 compartments was small.

Germline values: CDR1 MNHNS, CDR2 SASEGT. The ends lost 6 bases at V and 2 bases at J; junction bases unmatched: 5. CDR3 length: 14 amino acids. The sequence came from a man between 18 and 35 years old who received the YFV17D yellow fever vaccine. This material consisted of CD4+ T cells sorted from PBMCs, taken on the day of the first yellow fever vaccination. The chain recombines TRBV6-1 with TRBJ2-3; the match to TRBD1 covers 7 bases. The CDR3 coding sequence is TGTGCCAGCAGGGAGACAGGGTACACAGATACGCAGTATTTT. Its translation: CASRETGYTDTQYF.